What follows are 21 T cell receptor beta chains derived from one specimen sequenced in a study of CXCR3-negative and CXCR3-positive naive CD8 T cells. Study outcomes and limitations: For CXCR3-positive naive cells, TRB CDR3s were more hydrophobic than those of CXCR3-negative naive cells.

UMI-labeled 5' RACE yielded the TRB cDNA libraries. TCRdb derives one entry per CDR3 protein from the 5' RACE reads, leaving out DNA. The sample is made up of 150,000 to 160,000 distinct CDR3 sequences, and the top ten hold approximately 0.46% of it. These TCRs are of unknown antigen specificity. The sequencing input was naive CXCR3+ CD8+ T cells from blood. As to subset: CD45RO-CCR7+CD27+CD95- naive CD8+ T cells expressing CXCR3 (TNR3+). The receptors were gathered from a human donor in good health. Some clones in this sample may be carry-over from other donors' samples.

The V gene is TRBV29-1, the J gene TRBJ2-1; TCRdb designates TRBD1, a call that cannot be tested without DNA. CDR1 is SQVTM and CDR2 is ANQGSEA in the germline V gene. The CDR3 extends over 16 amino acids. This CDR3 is CSVTGSRGAGSYEQFF.

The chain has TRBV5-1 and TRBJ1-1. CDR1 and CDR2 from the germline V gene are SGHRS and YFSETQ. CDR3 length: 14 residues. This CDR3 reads CASSYVFMGTEAFF.

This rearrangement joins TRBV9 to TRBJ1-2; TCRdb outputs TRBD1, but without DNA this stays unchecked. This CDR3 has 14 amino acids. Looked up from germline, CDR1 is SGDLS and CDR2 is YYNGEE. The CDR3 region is CASSLQGAFYGYTF.

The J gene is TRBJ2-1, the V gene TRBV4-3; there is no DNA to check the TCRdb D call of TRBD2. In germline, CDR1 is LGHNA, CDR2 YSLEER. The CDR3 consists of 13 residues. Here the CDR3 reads CASSRGGSSEQFF.

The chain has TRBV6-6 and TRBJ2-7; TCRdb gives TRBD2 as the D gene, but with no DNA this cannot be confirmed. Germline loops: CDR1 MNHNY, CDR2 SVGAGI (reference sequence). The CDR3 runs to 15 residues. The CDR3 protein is CASSYSAGSAYEQYF.

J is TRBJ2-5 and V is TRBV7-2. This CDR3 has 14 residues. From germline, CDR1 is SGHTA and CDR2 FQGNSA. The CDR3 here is CASSLDAVRETQYF.

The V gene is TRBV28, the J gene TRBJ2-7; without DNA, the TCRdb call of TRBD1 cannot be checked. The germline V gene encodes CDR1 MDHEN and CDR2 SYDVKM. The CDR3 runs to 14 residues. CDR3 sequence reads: CASSFSPGPYEQYF.

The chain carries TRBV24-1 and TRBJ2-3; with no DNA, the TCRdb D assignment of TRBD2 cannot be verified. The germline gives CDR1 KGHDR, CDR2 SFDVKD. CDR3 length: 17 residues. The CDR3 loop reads CATSAPGLAGGIDTQYF.

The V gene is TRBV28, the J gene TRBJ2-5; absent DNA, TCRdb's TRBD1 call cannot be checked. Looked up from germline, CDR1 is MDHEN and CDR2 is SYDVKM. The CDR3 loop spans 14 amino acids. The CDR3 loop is CASSPDRVGETQYF.

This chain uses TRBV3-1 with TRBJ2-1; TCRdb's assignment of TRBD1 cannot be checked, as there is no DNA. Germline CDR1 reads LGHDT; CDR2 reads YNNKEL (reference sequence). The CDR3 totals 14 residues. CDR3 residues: CASSQDAYRGEQFF.

The CDR3 region is CASSLGGVAYNEQFF. The chain links TRBV11-3 to TRBJ2-1; the D gene TCRdb calls, TRBD2, cannot be checked with no DNA. Germline V gene lookup returns CDR1 SGHNT and CDR2 YENEEA. The CDR3 consists of 15 residues.

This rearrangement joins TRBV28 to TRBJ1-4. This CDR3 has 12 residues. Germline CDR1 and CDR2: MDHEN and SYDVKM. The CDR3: CASSQSSGELFF.

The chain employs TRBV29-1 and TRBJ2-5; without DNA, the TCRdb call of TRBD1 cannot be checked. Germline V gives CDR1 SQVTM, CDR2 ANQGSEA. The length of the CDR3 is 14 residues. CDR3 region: CSVEEGAAQETQYF.

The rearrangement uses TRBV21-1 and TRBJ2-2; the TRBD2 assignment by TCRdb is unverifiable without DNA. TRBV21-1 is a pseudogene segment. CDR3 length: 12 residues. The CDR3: CASSIPPGELFF.

CDR3 amino acids: CASSSLGLAGLTDTQYF. V is TRBV27 and J is TRBJ2-3; TCRdb proposes TRBD2, but this gene call is untestable without DNA. Germline V lookup: CDR1 MNHEY, CDR2 SMNVEV (reference sequence). The CDR3 spans 17 residues.

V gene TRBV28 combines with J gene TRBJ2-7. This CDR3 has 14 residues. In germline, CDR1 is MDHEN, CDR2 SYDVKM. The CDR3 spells CASSTDRGAYEQYF. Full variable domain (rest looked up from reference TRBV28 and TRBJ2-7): DVKVTQSSRYLVKRTGEKVFLECVQDMDHENMFWYRQDPGLGLRLIYFSYDVKMKEKGDIPEGYSVSREKKERFSLILESASTNQTSMYLCASSTDRGAYEQYFGPGTRLTVT.

The CDR3 region is CASSLRAAEAFF. The J gene is TRBJ1-1, the V gene TRBV7-9. This CDR3 region has 12 residues. CDR1 and CDR2 (germline): SEHNR, FQNEAQ (reference sequence).

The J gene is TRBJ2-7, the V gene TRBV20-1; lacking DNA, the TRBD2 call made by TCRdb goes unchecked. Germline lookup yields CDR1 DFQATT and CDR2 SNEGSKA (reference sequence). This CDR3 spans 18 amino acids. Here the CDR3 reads CSARGWADSQEVGYEQYF.

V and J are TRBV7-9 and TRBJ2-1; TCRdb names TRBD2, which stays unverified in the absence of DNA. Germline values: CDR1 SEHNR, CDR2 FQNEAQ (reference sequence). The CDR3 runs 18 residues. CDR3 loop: CASSLEGLAGGIYNEQFF.

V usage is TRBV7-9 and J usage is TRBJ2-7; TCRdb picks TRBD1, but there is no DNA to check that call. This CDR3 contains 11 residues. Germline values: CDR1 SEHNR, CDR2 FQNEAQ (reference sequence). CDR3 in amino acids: CASSSGTESFF.

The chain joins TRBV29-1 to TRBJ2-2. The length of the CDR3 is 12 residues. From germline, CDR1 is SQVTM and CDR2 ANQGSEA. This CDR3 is CSVVGETGELFF.